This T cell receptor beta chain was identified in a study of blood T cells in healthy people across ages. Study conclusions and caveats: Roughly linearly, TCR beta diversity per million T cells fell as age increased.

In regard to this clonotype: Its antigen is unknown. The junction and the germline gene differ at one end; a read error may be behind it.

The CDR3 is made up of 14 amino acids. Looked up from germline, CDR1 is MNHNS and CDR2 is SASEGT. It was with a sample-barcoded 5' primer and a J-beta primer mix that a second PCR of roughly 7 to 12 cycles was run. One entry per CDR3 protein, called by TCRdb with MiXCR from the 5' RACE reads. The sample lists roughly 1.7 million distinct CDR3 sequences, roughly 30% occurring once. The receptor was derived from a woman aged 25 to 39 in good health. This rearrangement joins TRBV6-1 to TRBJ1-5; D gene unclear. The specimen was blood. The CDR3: CASSEVGSNRPQHF. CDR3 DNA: TGTGCCAGCAGTGAAGTGGGGTCCAATCGGCCCCAGCATTTT.